Listed below are T cell receptor beta chains from one sample, sequenced in a study of T cell responses to AZD1222 COVID-19 vaccine. Clones were sequenced by immunoSEQ multiplex PCR, and TCRdb holds only the in-frame ones, with some missing. The sample lists some 130,000 clones, about 93% occurring once. The source material was peripheral blood, sampled 28 days after the second AZD1222 dose. These receptors all stem from an adult who received the AZD1222 COVID-19 vaccine. Each CDR3 is given with its conserved first and last residue. A D gene is named only where the DNA matches it firmly. Not every row has a clone size; where given, it reads once, few, many or a size class.

V gene	CDR3 length	D gene	J gene	clone size	CDR3 protein	CDR3 DNA
TRBV27	15	NA	TRBJ1-2	NA	CASSLSAGVGYGYTF	TGTGCCAGCAGTTTATCGGCCGGGGTCGGCTATGGCTACACCTTC
TRBV13	17	TRBD1	TRBJ2-3	NA	CASSPIPGQGITDTQYF	TGTGCCAGCAGCCCAATCCCGGGACAGGGGATCACAGATACGCAGTATTTT
TRBV27	14	TRBD2	TRBJ2-1	NA	CASSLGGGAIEQFF	TGTGCCAGCAGTTTGGGCGGGGGGGCCATTGAGCAGTTCTTC
TRBV28	14	NA	TRBJ1-1	once	CASSTDGMNTEAFF	TGTGCCAGCAGTACCGACGGTATGAACACTGAAGCTTTCTTT
TRBV5-4	14	NA	TRBJ1-6	NA	CASSLPGVNSPLHF	TGTGCCAGCAGCTTGCCCGGGGTCAATTCACCCCTCCACTTT
TRBV3-1/TRBV3-2	14	NA	TRBJ1-6	once	CASSQAGFRSPLHF	TGTGCCAGCAGCCAAGCAGGGTTTCGATCACCCCTCCACTTT
TRBV5-6	15	TRBD1	TRBJ1-2	NA	CASSKTGGEFYGYTF	TGTGCCAGCAGCAAGACAGGGGGAGAGTTTTATGGCTACACCTTC
TRBV4-1	14	NA	TRBJ2-7	few	CASSQPRTCYEQYF	TGCGCCAGCAGCCAACCCCGGACCTGCTACGAGCAGTACTTC
TRBV4-1	16	TRBD1	TRBJ2-2	NA	CASSPIQGEGTGELFF	TGCGCCAGCAGCCCCATACAGGGGGAAGGCACCGGGGAGCTGTTTTTT
TRBV2	13	NA	TRBJ1-2	NA	CASSPRAVDGYTF	TGTGCCAGCAGTCCCAGGGCCGTGGATGGCTACACCTTC
TRBV10-3	13	TRBD1	TRBJ1-6	NA	CAISQDRDSPLHF	TGTGCCATCAGCCAAGACAGGGATTCACCCCTCCACTTT
TRBV9	15	TRBD2	TRBJ2-1	NA	CASSVLSGGYNEQFF	TGTGCCAGCAGCGTCTTAAGCGGGGGGTACAATGAGCAGTTCTTC
TRBV11-3	19	NA	TRBJ1-4	NA	CASSLGDWRAQARDEKLFF	TGTGCCAGCAGCTTAGGTGATTGGCGGGCCCAAGCAAGGGATGAAAAACTGTTTTTT
TRBV28	15	TRBD2	TRBJ2-1	NA	CASSLSRGGAREQFF	TGTGCCAGCAGTTTATCTCGCGGGGGGGCCCGGGAGCAGTTCTTC
TRBV13	15	TRBD1	TRBJ2-7	NA	CASSSAGTGTHEQYF	TGTGCCAGCAGCAGTGCCGGGACAGGGACCCACGAGCAGTACTTC
TRBV19	11	NA	TRBJ1-2	NA	CASSSLGAYTF	TGTGCCAGTAGTAGTCTGGGGGCCTACACCTTC
TRBV4-2	14	TRBD1	TRBJ1-4	NA	CASSQTGQREKLFF	TGTGCCAGCAGCCAGACGGGACAGAGGGAAAAACTGTTTTTT
TRBV4-2	12	NA	TRBJ1-1	NA	CASSQFLGEAFF	TGTGCCAGCAGCCAATTTTTAGGAGAAGCTTTCTTT
TRBV18	13	NA	TRBJ1-1	NA	CASSPPGNTEAFF	TGTGCCAGCTCACCACCAGGGAACACTGAAGCTTTCTTT
TRBV5-6	13	NA	TRBJ2-3	NA	CASSPGWPDTQYF	TGTGCCAGCAGCCCAGGTTGGCCAGATACGCAGTATTTT
TRBV18	15	NA	TRBJ2-7	NA	CASSPDPDRDYEQYF	TGTGCCAGCTCACCGGACCCGGACAGAGACTACGAGCAGTACTTC
TRBV4-1	17	NA	TRBJ2-7	NA	CASSQLGPPLGTYEQYF	TGCGCCAGCAGCCAATTAGGGCCTCCGTTGGGGACCTACGAGCAGTACTTC
TRBV7-9	16	NA	TRBJ1-1	NA	CASSLAQQGENTEAFF	TGTGCCAGCAGCTTAGCCCAACAGGGCGAAAACACTGAAGCTTTCTTT
TRBV19	12	TRBD1	TRBJ2-2	NA	CASWTGFGELFF	TGTGCCAGCTGGACAGGTTTCGGGGAGCTGTTTTTT
TRBV27	13	NA	TRBJ1-3	NA	CASSPNEGNTIYF	TGTGCCAGCAGCCCTAACGAGGGAAACACCATATATTTT
TRBV16	13	NA	TRBJ1-1	NA	CASSRQVNTEAFF	TGTGCCAGCAGCCGACAGGTGAACACTGAAGCTTTCTTT
TRBV5-1	16	TRBD1	TRBJ1-2	NA	CASSPRQGASEYGYTF	TGCGCCAGCAGCCCACGACAGGGGGCGTCTGAATATGGCTACACCTTC
TRBV2	15	TRBD1	TRBJ1-4	NA	CASSDGTGSNEKLFF	TGTGCCAGCAGTGACGGGACAGGGAGCAATGAAAAACTGTTTTTT
TRBV19	15	NA	TRBJ2-3	NA	CASQSVPVRTDTQYF	TGTGCCAGTCAAAGCGTTCCCGTACGGACAGATACGCAGTATTTT
TRBV19	14	NA	TRBJ2-7	few	CASSISPATYEQYF	TGTGCCAGTAGTATCAGTCCAGCCACCTACGAGCAGTACTTC
TRBV7-9	19	NA	TRBJ1-4	NA	CASSLERDVDTATNEKLFF	TGTGCCAGCAGCTTAGAGCGGGACGTCGACACTGCAACTAATGAAAAACTGTTTTTT
TRBV5-1	14	NA	TRBJ1-1	once	CASSLLMSGTEAFF	TGCGCCAGCAGCCTACTGATGAGTGGTACTGAAGCTTTCTTT
TRBV28	12	NA	TRBJ2-7	NA	CASSSQTYEQYF	TGTGCCAGCAGTTCCCAAACCTACGAGCAGTACTTC
TRBV4-3	18	NA	TRBJ2-3	NA	CASSQAQLGAVDTDTQYF	TGCGCCAGCAGCCAGGCCCAGCTAGGGGCTGTTGACACAGATACGCAGTATTTT
TRBV28	14	NA	TRBJ2-2	NA	CASTYFKGAGELFF	TGTGCCAGCACCTATTTCAAGGGGGCCGGGGAGCTGTTTTTT
TRBV19	16	TRBD2	TRBJ2-7	NA	CASSARWRGTTYEQYF	TGTGCCAGTAGTGCTCGGTGGCGGGGGACTACCTACGAGCAGTACTTC
TRBV11-2	15	NA	TRBJ1-1	NA	CASSPSLTAITEAFF	TGTGCCAGCAGCCCCAGCCTCACAGCTATCACTGAAGCTTTCTTT
TRBV7-8	13	NA	TRBJ1-1	few	CASSSQGNTEAFF	TGTGCCAGCAGCTCTCAGGGGAACACTGAAGCTTTCTTT
TRBV7-9	13	NA	TRBJ2-7	NA	CASSLGGARQQYF	TGTGCCAGCAGCTTAGGGGGAGCTCGCCAGCAGTACTTC
TRBV9	16	NA	TRBJ2-5	NA	CASSVDHEGTGETQYF	TGTGCCAGCAGCGTAGATCACGAGGGGACTGGGGAGACCCAGTACTTC
TRBV5-1	14	NA	TRBJ1-4	NA	CASSLFGTNEKLFF	TGCGCCAGCAGCTTGTTCGGCACTAATGAAAAACTGTTTTTT
TRBV28	11	NA	TRBJ1-2	once	CASSRGHGYTF	TGTGCCAGCAGTCGTGGCCATGGCTACACCTTC
TRBV19	13	NA	TRBJ1-2	NA	CASKTWDKYGYTF	TGTGCCAGTAAGACTTGGGACAAATATGGCTACACCTTC